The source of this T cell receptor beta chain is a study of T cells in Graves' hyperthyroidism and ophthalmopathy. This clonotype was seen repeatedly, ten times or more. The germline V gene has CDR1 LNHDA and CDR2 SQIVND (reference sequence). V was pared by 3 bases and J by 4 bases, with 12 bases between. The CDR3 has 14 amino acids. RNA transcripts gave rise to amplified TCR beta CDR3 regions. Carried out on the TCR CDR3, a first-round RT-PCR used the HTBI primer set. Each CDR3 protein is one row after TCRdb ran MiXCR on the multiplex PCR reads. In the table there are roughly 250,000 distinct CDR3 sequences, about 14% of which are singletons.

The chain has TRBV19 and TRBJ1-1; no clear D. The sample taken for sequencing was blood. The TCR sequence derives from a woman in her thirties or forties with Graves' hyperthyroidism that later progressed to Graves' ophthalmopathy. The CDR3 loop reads CASSIPGFPTEAFF. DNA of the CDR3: TGTGCCAGTAGTATCCCGGGCTTCCCCACTGAAGCTTTCTTT.